Below are 5 T cell receptor beta chains sequenced from a single sample in a study of graft-versus-host responses after intestinal transplantation (dated by TCRdb to about 2021). The library came from the immunoSEQ multiplex PCR assay. The table was pulled from immuneACCESS by TCRdb, which kept in-frame rearrangements only. Such tables lose some clones; where checked, under half of the loss comes from unresolved V genes, and the rest has no known cause. The sample table contains 77,000 or so clones; only one count was recorded for 94% of them. The leading ten clones occupy around 0.56% of the sample. This sample's time point label indicates: cells obtained before transplantation from donor or recipient. Their antigens remain unidentified. The sequenced sample was unstimulated CD8+ T cells sorted from spleen or lymph node cells, obtained before intestinal transplant. The receptors were sampled from a human donor who received an intestinal transplant.

The chain joins TRBV7-9 to TRBJ1-2, with D hard to call. The CDR3 contains 12 residues. In germline, CDR1 is SEHNR, CDR2 FQNEAQ (reference sequence). V was shortened by 6 bases and J by 8 bases, with 13 bases between the two germline ends. The CDR3 bases are TGTGCCAGCAGTGATGAGGTGGACGGCTACACCTTC. It translates to CASSDEVDGYTF.

V is TRBV6-6 and J is TRBJ2-1; D is perhaps TRBD1 (5 bases). Germline V lookup: CDR1 MNHNY, CDR2 SVGAGI (reference sequence). The CDR3 has 15 amino acids. V lost 2 bases and J 4 bases, leaving 12 bases between the germline ends. This CDR3 is CASSYGHTPYNEQFF. CDR3 sequence (DNA): TGTGCCAGCAGTTACGGACATACTCCTTACAATGAGCAGTTCTTC.

The V call is TRBV5-6, the J call TRBJ2-7; D gene uncertain. The germline CDR1 and CDR2 sequences are SGHDT and YYEEEE. V lost 1 base, J lost 2 bases, and 13 bases lay in between. The CDR3 spans 15 residues. The CDR3 bases are TGTGCCAGCAGCTTGATGAACAAGTCCCCCTACGAGCAGTACTTC. It specifies CASSLMNKSPYEQYF.

The chain is built from TRBV4-1 and TRBJ1-1; unclear D gene. The V and J ends lost 0 bases and 6 bases respectively, with 11 bases between them. CDR1 MGHRA and CDR2 YSYEKL come from the germline V gene. The CDR3 contains 14 residues. The CDR3 reads CASSQEHDWAEAFF. CDR3 DNA: TGCGCCAGCAGCCAAGAGCATGATTGGGCTGAAGCTTTCTTT.

CDR3: CASSHLGTGRPGVLAKNIQYF. The CDR3 region has the DNA TGCGCCAGCAGCCACCTCGGGACAGGTCGCCCTGGGGTTCTAGCCAAAAACATTCAGTACTTC. The chain joins TRBV4-1 to TRBJ2-4; 8 nucleotides align to TRBD1. With 3 bases clipped from V and 0 bases from J, the junction kept 19 bases outside the gene matches. The CDR3 runs 21 residues. Per the germline V gene, CDR1 is MGHRA and CDR2 is YSYEKL.